This TCR beta chain was sequenced for a study of Graves' ophthalmopathy and Graves' hyperthyroidism. The study's findings and limits: Prediction of ophthalmopathy progression reached about 65% sensitivity and around 72% specificity.

RNA served as the template for amplifying TCR beta CDR3 regions. Amplification began with first-round RT-PCR using HTBI primers, then second-round multiplex PCR was performed. MiXCR, applied by TCRdb to the multiplex PCR reads, yields one record per CDR3 protein. The sample records under 400,000 distinct CDR3 sequences, roughly 15% being singletons. Ophthalmopathy was moderately-to-severely active, CAS at least 3, NOSPECS at least 4, lasting under 3 months. For this clonotype: Its antigen is currently unknown.

The sequencing sample was made of peripheral blood. This TCR was recovered from an adult man with Graves' ophthalmopathy.

The CDR3 nucleotides are TGTGCCAGCACGACCGCGACAGGGAGAAACACTGAAGCTTTCTTT. Its protein product is CASTTATGRNTEAFF. This chain uses TRBV7-8 with TRBJ1-1; 7 nucleotides match TRBD1. The CDR3 is made up of 15 amino acids. CDR1 and CDR2 from the germline V gene are SGHVS and FQNEAQ. The trim removed 7 bases at V and 2 bases at J, leaving 10 bases unmatched.